These 4 T cell receptor beta chains were all obtained from the same sample, sequenced in a study of CD8 T cells in Susac syndrome. An amount of RNA that ranged from roughly 0.45 to 1 ug was reverse transcribed with random hexamers. Each CDR3 protein gets one entry after TCRdb re-called the immunoSEQ multiplex PCR reads with MiXCR. This sample has about 150,000 distinct CDR3 sequences, with 85% to 95% found just once. Sequenced sample: CD8+ T cells from PBMCs. All receptors derive from a human donor with Susac syndrome.

This clonotype showed up just once. The V and J genes are TRBV9 and TRBJ1-1; D not resolved. The CDR3 sequence is 16 residues long. With 3 bases removed from V and 0 bases from J, the gap between germline ends came to 15 bases. Germline assignment: CDR1 SGDLS and CDR2 YYNGEE. The CDR3 protein is CASSGFERPMNTEAFF. Here the CDR3 DNA reads TGTGCCAGCAGCGGATTCGAAAGGCCCATGAACACTGAAGCTTTCTTT. Filled out from reference TRBV9 and TRBJ1-1, the complete variable domain reads DSGVTQTPKHLITATGQRVTLRCSPRSGDLSVYWYQQSLDQGLQFLIQYYNGEERAKGNILERFSAQQFPDLHSELNLSSLELGDSALYFCASSGFERPMNTEAFFGQGTRLTVV.

The rearrangement joins TRBV7-2 to TRBJ2-3; D is ambiguous. V gave up 7 bases and J gave up 4 bases, with 21 bases separating them. The CDR3 spans 16 residues. CDR1 is SGHTA and CDR2 is FQGNSA in the germline V gene. In nucleotides, the CDR3 is TGTGCCAGCAAAACTCACTCCAGACCCTCCCCAGATACGCAGTATTTT. Translating gives CASKTHSRPSPDTQYF.

This chain links TRBV5-4 with TRBJ2-1; 9 positions agree with TRBD1. CDR3 size: 14 residues. CDR1 is SGHNT and CDR2 is YYREEE in the germline V gene (reference sequence). The trim removed 2 bases at V and 6 bases at J, leaving 3 bases unmatched. The CDR3 reads CASSLSTGGNEQFF. The CDR3 nucleotides are TGTGCCAGCAGCTTATCGACAGGGGGCAATGAGCAGTTCTTC.

This chain joins TRBV6-6 and TRBJ2-6, with 7 positions matching TRBD1. The trim removed 0 bases at V and 7 bases at J, leaving 6 bases unmatched. Germline CDR1 MNHNY, CDR2 SVGAGI (reference sequence). The CDR3 extends over 16 amino acids. CDR3 protein: CASSYSTSGGANVLTF. The CDR3 DNA reads TGTGCCAGCAGTTACTCGACGTCAGGGGGTGCCAACGTCCTGACTTTC.